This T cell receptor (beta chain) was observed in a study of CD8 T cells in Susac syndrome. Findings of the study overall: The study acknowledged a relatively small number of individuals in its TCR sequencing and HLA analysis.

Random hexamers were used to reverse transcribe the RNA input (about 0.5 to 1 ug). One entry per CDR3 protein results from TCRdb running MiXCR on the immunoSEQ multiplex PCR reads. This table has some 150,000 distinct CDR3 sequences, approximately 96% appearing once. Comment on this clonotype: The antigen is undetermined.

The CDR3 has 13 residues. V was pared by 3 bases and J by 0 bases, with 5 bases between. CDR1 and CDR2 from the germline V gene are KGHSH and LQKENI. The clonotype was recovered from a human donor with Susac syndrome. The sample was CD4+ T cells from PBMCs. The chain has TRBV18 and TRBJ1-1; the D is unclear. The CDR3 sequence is CASSPGVNTEAFF. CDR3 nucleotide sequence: TGTGCCAGCTCACCTGGGGTGAACACTGAAGCTTTCTTT.